Presented here are 29 T cell receptor beta chains from one specimen sequenced in a study of identical twins. TCRdb reprocessed the 5' RACE reads via MiXCR and lists one record per CDR3 protein. The data contain fewer than 350,000 distinct CDR3 sequences, roughly 8.6% of them singletons. Another study also made use of these data, one on yellow fever vaccine responses in identical twins.

Sequences were obtained from memory (CD45RO+) T cells sorted from blood. The receptors stem from a woman aged 18-29 years in good health.

This rearrangement joins TRBV2 to TRBJ2-1; a possible D gene is TRBD1 (6 bases). The V gene's germline CDR1 is SNHLY and CDR2 FYNNEI. Trimming left V 6 bases short and J 10 bases short, with 16 bases between. The CDR3 length is 13 residues. CDR3 sequence (DNA): TGTGCCAGCAGCGCAGGCCCAGGGGTGGAGCAGTTCTTC. It encodes CASSAGPGVEQFF.

The chain is built from TRBV12-3 or TRBV12-4 and TRBJ2-3; maybe TRBD2 (6 bases). Trimming stripped 3 bases from V and 0 bases from J, with 10 bases between. There are 15 residues in the CDR3. The CDR3, as DNA: TGTGCCAGCAGTTTCTTCGGAGGGAGCACAGATACGCAGTATTTT. This codes for CASSFFGGSTDTQYF.

This clonotype was seen repeatedly, ten times or more. This sequence joins TRBV6-1 and TRBJ1-2; the D is unclear. Germline CDR1 reads MNHNS; CDR2 reads SASEGT. V lost 0 bases and J lost 8, with 13 bases in between. The CDR3 spans 14 residues. The CDR3 DNA reads as TGTGCCAGCAGTGAAGCGCTCGGAGGGTCCGGCTACACCTTC. It yields the protein CASSEALGGSGYTF.

The chain carries TRBV5-6 and TRBJ2-1; D is perhaps TRBD2 (6 bases). The germline CDR1 and CDR2 sequences are SGHDT and YYEEEE. Trimming pared 5 bases from V and 1 base from J, leaving 16 bases between. The CDR3 is 16 residues long. CDR3 region: CASSPLTGVSYNEQFF. The CDR3 region has the DNA TGTGCCAGCAGTCCCCTAACGGGAGTTTCCTACAATGAGCAGTTCTTC. Full variable domain (rest looked up from reference TRBV5-6 and TRBJ2-1): DAGVTQSPTHLIKTRGQQVTLRCSPKSGHDTVSWYQQALGQGPQFIFQYYEEEERQRGNFPDRFSGHQFPNYSSELNVNALLLGDSALYLCASSPLTGVSYNEQFFGPGTRLTVL.

This chain uses TRBV9 with TRBJ2-5; the D is unclear. Germline CDR1 and CDR2: SGDLS and YYNGEE. Deletions cut 0 bases from V and 5 bases from J, with 11 bases between. The CDR3 has 14 amino acids. CDR3 in DNA: TGTGCCAGCAGCGTAGGAGGCCGCCAGGAGACCCAGTACTTC. Protein: CASSVGGRQETQYF.

In its sample, this clonotype was seen many times. The rearrangement joins TRBV12-3 or TRBV12-4 to TRBJ2-1; no clear D gene. The V end lost 3 bases, the J end lost 7 bases, and 7 bases lay between the germline ends. The CDR3 length is 12 residues. The CDR3 sequence is CASSLAENEQFF. As DNA, the CDR3 is TGTGCCAGCAGTTTGGCTGAGAATGAGCAGTTCTTC.

This clonotype was recorded a few times. V is TRBV20-1 and J is TRBJ1-2, with D possibly being TRBD1 (5 bases). Germline CDR1 is DFQATT and CDR2 is SNEGSKA (reference sequence). The CDR3 loop spans 14 amino acids. V was shortened by 0 bases and J by 7 bases, with 15 bases between the two germline ends. Written as DNA, the CDR3 is TGCAGTGCTAGAGATCCAGGGCAGGGTGGTGGCTACACCTTC. Encoded protein: CSARDPGQGGGYTF.

This chain uses TRBV7-2 with TRBJ1-2; no clear D gene. The CDR3 consists of 14 residues. The V gene's germline CDR1 is SGHTA and CDR2 FQGNSA. The V and J ends lost 1 base and 7 bases respectively, with 13 bases between them. The CDR3: CASSLGSAGVGYTF. CDR3 in DNA: TGTGCCAGCAGCTTAGGTTCGGCGGGTGTTGGCTACACCTTC.

The CDR3 sequence: CASSPDGGAQETQYF. The CDR3 region has the DNA TGTGCCAGCAGCCCGGACGGGGGGGCCCAGGAGACCCAGTACTTC. J is TRBJ2-5 and V is TRBV5-6; 8 bases agree with TRBD2. The germline CDR1 and CDR2 sequences are SGHDT and YYEEEE. V was pared by 4 bases and J by 5 bases, with 10 bases of the junction left unmatched. This CDR3 contains 15 residues.

This rearrangement joins TRBV6-1 to TRBJ2-3, with 12 bases matching TRBD2. J was trimmed by 7 bases and V by 10 bases; bases with no gene match: 6. Germline CDR1 MNHNS, CDR2 SASEGT. The CDR3 extends over 13 amino acids. DNA of the CDR3: TGTGCCACCCAAGGACTAGCGGGGAATACGCAGTATTTT. Encoded protein: CATQGLAGNTQYF.

The sample holds a few counts of this clonotype. J is TRBJ2-1 and V is TRBV4-1; 7 positions match TRBD2. The CDR3 length is 16 residues. Germline V gene data show CDR1 as MGHRA and CDR2 as YSYEKL. Germline trimming cut 0 bases from V and 7 bases from J; bases unmatched to any gene: 9. The CDR3 sequence: CASSQDWEGAGNEQFF. CDR3 nucleotides: TGCGCCAGCAGCCAAGATTGGGAGGGCGCGGGTAATGAGCAGTTCTTC.

The J gene is TRBJ2-1, the V gene TRBV7-3; 9 bases line up with TRBD2. J lost 7 bases, V lost 5 bases, and 18 bases had no gene match. This CDR3 comprises 18 residues. CDR1 SGHTA and CDR2 FQGTGA come from the germline V gene. CDR3 amino acids: CASSPRAGGNANGNEQFF. In DNA form, the CDR3 reads TGTGCCAGCAGCCCACGAGCGGGAGGAAATGCAAATGGGAATGAGCAGTTCTTC.

This clonotype was counted a few times. The V and J genes are TRBV4-1 and TRBJ2-7, with 7 bases fitting TRBD2. The CDR3 totals 17 residues. After removal of 0 bases from V and 1 base from J, the junction contained 9 bases not matched to a gene. The germline V gene has CDR1 MGHRA and CDR2 YSYEKL. The CDR3 here is CASSQDPGLGGSYEQYV. CDR3 bases: TGCGCCAGCAGCCAAGACCCAGGACTAGGAGGGTCCTACGAGCAGTACGTC.

V gene TRBV20-1 combines with J gene TRBJ2-5; 10 bases map to TRBD2. Germline CDR1 reads DFQATT; CDR2 reads SNEGSKA (reference sequence). The V segment lost 5 bases and the J segment 5 bases; nucleotides outside the gene matches: 11. The CDR3 loop spans 15 amino acids. The DNA of the CDR3 is TGCAGTGCTTTGCCTCTAGCGGGAGATCAGGAGACCCAGTACTTC. This gives the protein CSALPLAGDQETQYF.

The V and J genes are TRBV9 and TRBJ2-6; D remains unclear. The CDR3 sequence is 16 residues long. The ends were cut back, 0 bases at V and 0 bases at J, with 7 bases in the middle. CDR1 is SGDLS, CDR2 YYNGEE, per germline. The CDR3 coding sequence is TGTGCCAGCAGCGTAGTGTACCCCTCTGGGGCCAACGTCCTGACTTTC. Its translation is CASSVVYPSGANVLTF.

The rearrangement joins TRBV29-1 to TRBJ2-5; D is unresolved. V dropped 6 bases and J dropped 3 bases, with 11 bases sitting between them. This CDR3 has 12 residues. The germline gives CDR1 SQVTM, CDR2 ANQGSEA. The CDR3 protein is CSVQTLKETQYF. The CDR3 nucleotides read TGCAGCGTCCAGACTTTAAAAGAGACCCAGTACTTC.

In this sample, this clonotype turned up a few times. The J gene is TRBJ2-2, the V gene TRBV6-6, with a possible D match to TRBD2 (6 bases). Germline V gene sequence: CDR1 MNHNY, CDR2 SVGAGI (reference sequence). The CDR3 is made up of 12 amino acids. V was shortened by 11 bases and J by 8 bases, with 15 bases between the two germline ends. The CDR3 sequence is CAGCRAGGELFF. The CDR3 nucleotides read TGTGCCGGCTGCCGGGCGGGAGGGGAGCTGTTTTTT.

This clonotype was picked up a small number of times. The chain joins TRBV6-1 to TRBJ2-5, with D tentatively TRBD2 (5 bases). Germline-derived CDR1 and CDR2 are MNHNS and SASEGT. Trimming removed 3 bases from V and 7 bases from J, with 12 bases in between. The CDR3 is 13 amino acids. Here the CDR3 reads CASSETPRGTQYF. The CDR3 DNA is TGTGCCAGCAGTGAGACGCCCCGGGGGACCCAGTACTTC.

In its sample, this clonotype was seen a few times. The chain has TRBV2 and TRBJ2-2; D not resolved. Germline CDR1 reads SNHLY; CDR2 reads FYNNEI. The CDR3 is 13 residues long. Trimming took 5 bases from V and 5 from J, leaving 9 bases between them. The CDR3 region is CASSSEKTGELFF. The CDR3 DNA sequence: TGTGCCAGCAGTTCGGAGAAGACCGGGGAGCTGTTTTTT.

This clonotype was picked up a small number of times. The gene calls are TRBV9 and TRBJ2-2; D is perhaps TRBD2 (6 bases). The V end was cut by 0 bases, the J end by 7 bases, with 16 bases between. In germline, CDR1 is SGDLS, CDR2 YYNGEE. This CDR3 region has 16 residues. The CDR3 DNA reads TGTGCCAGCAGCGTAGCGGCGGGGCCGTTGGACGGGGAGCTGTTTTTT. Amino acid sequence: CASSVAAGPLDGELFF.

This clonotype has a count of ten or more. The chain combines TRBV28 with TRBJ2-7, with TRBD1 matching 7 bases. The CDR3 totals 16 residues. CDR1 is MDHEN, CDR2 SYDVKM, per germline. J was trimmed by 0 bases and V by 5 bases; bases with no gene match: 10. CDR3 loop: CASSPTTGVLSYEQYV. CDR3 coding DNA: TGTGCCAGCAGTCCTACCACAGGGGTCCTCTCCTACGAGCAGTACGTC.

This clonotype came up many times. The V gene is TRBV6-2 or TRBV6-3, the J gene TRBJ1-1, with no clear D. V was trimmed by 4 bases and J by 2 bases, leaving 8 bases between them. Looked up from germline, CDR1 is MNHEY and CDR2 is SVGEGT. CDR3 length: 13 amino acids. This chain's CDR3 is CASSLVDNTEAFF. The DNA of the CDR3 is TGTGCCAGCAGTTTGGTAGACAACACTGAAGCTTTCTTT.

This clonotype was counted ten times or more. V gene TRBV7-2 combines with J gene TRBJ2-7, with TRBD1 identical over 9 bases. Germline CDR1 and CDR2: SGHTA and FQGNSA. The CDR3 runs 15 residues. With V trimmed by 4 bases and J by 5 bases, 9 bases remained unmatched. In nucleotides, the CDR3 is TGTGCCAGCAGCTCCGCCGGGACAGGGTTTAACGAGCAGTACTTC. This gives the protein CASSSAGTGFNEQYF.

In its sample, this clonotype was seen a few times. The gene calls are TRBV6-5 and TRBJ2-2; D is ambiguous. The CDR3 consists of 12 residues. Germline-derived CDR1 and CDR2 are MNHEY and SVGAGI. V shed 6 bases and J shed 8 bases, with 10 bases lying between them. CDR3 sequence (DNA): TGTGCCAGCAGATACCTTCGGGGGGAGCTGTTTTTT. Protein: CASRYLRGELFF.

This clonotype has a count of ten or more. This chain links TRBV12-3 or TRBV12-4 with TRBJ1-2; 9 bases are shared with TRBD1. The V and J ends lost 6 bases and 9 bases, in that order; junction bases with no gene match: 2. CDR3 length: 11 residues. CDR3 coding DNA: TGTGCCAGCAGGGGGACAGGGCGCTACACCTTC. Translated: CASRGTGRYTF.

The CDR3 DNA follows: TGTGCCAGTAGTATACAGGGAGCCACCAATGAGCAGTTCTTC. This translates into CASSIQGATNEQFF. The rearrangement links TRBV19 to TRBJ2-1; perhaps D is TRBD1 or TRBD2 (5 bases each). Trimming took 2 bases from V and 6 from J, leaving 11 bases between them. The CDR3 is made up of 14 amino acids. Looked up from germline, CDR1 is LNHDA and CDR2 is SQIVND (reference sequence).

V and J are TRBV7-6 and TRBJ2-5; D not certain. Trimming stripped 5 bases from V and 2 bases from J, with 12 bases between. The CDR3 has 14 residues. Germline V lookup: CDR1 SGHVS, CDR2 FNYEAQ. CDR3 in amino acids: CASSRDNLQETQYF. The CDR3, as DNA: TGTGCCAGCAGCCGAGACAACTTACAAGAGACCCAGTACTTC.

There are a few counts of this clonotype. The CDR3 protein is CASSLARIPGQGVTDTQYF. Here the CDR3 DNA reads TGTGCCAGCAGCTTAGCCCGAATACCGGGACAGGGGGTAACAGATACGCAGTATTTT. The rearrangement uses TRBV11-1 and TRBJ2-3; TRBD1 matches 11 bases. This CDR3 spans 19 amino acids. CDR1 is SGHAT and CDR2 is FQDESV in the germline V gene (reference sequence). J lost 3 bases, V lost 0 bases, and 11 bases had no gene match. Complete variable domain (other parts from reference TRBV11-1 and TRBJ2-3): EAEVAQSPRYKITEKSQAVAFWCDPISGHATLYWYRQILGQGPELLVQFQDESVVDDSQLPKDRFSAERLKGVDSTLKIQPAELGDSAMYLCASSLARIPGQGVTDTQYFGPGTRLTVL.

The chain employs TRBV12-3 or TRBV12-4 and TRBJ1-2, with TRBD1 matching 7 bases. V lost 5 bases to trimming and J lost 7 bases; unmatched junction nucleotides: 10. This CDR3 region has 14 residues. The CDR3 loop is CASSTHSGGGGYTF. In DNA form, the CDR3 reads TGTGCCAGCAGTACCCATTCAGGGGGTGGTGGCTACACCTTC.